These 11 T cell receptor beta chains were sequenced from one sample in a study of Ad26.COV2.S vaccination and SARS-CoV-2 variants (dated by TCRdb to the early 2020s). To prepare the library, the immunoSEQ multiplex PCR assay was applied. This is the immuneACCESS table as TCRdb keeps it, with only in-frame sequences that have V and J called. A part of the clones is gone; compared with another copy, unresolved V genes explain less than half, and the rest is unexplained. Within this sample are some 250,000 clones, with approximately 88% of them counted one time only. Around 10% of the sample is in the top ten clones. Read against the paper, the sample's treatment or condition label means: 15 to 20 received Ad26.COV2.S at low or high dose, single or two shots; roughly five received placebo; per-sample allocation not given. For vaccine and placebo recipients, the sequenced repertoires came from samples collected on day 63 after the first injection.

Sequences were derived from peripheral blood, sampled in a trial of Ad26.COV2.S vaccine versus placebo. The receptors were sampled from a person between 18 and 65 years old who received the Ad26.COV2.S COVID-19 vaccine or a placebo.

This chain uses TRBV10-1 with TRBJ2-2; 11 positions match TRBD1. Germline V gene data show CDR1 as WNHNN and CDR2 as SYGVQD (reference sequence). V lost 6 bases to trimming and J lost 5 bases; unmatched junction nucleotides: 2. The CDR3 loop spans 14 amino acids. The CDR3 loop reads CASSGQGATGELFF. CDR3 in DNA: TGCGCCAGCAGCGGACAGGGGGCTACCGGGGAGCTGTTTTTT.

This clone was recorded only once. The chain is built from TRBV4-1 and TRBJ2-1, with 9 bases lining up with TRBD2. V trimming: 4 bases; J trimming: 7 bases; junction bases outside the gene matches: 5. The CDR3 spans 14 residues. CDR1 is MGHRA, CDR2 YSYEKL, per germline. The CDR3 DNA follows: TGCGCCAGCAGCCGACTAGCGGACATAAATGAGCAGTTCTTC. Translating it yields CASSRLADINEQFF.

This clone was recorded only once. This chain connects TRBV3-1 (or the pseudogene TRBV3-2) to TRBJ2-6; tentatively, D is TRBD1 (6 bases). The V gene lost 4 bases and the J gene lost 3 bases, with 13 bases spanning the gap. Germline V gene data show CDR1 as LGHDT and CDR2 as YNNKEL (reference sequence). The CDR3 sequence is 16 residues long. The CDR3 nucleotides are TGTGCCAGCAGCCTAGGACAGTCCGTTGGGGCCAACGTCCTGACTTTC. Translated, it gives CASSLGQSVGANVLTF.

This chain joins TRBV15 and TRBJ2-2, with 11 bases identical to TRBD1. CDR1 and CDR2 (germline): LNHNV, YYDKDF (reference sequence). Trimming at V came to 3 bases and at J to 5 bases, leaving 5 bases not matched to a gene. This CDR3 is built from 16 residues. The CDR3 DNA reads as TGTGCCACCAGCAGCATGGACAGGGGGCGAACCGGGGAGCTGTTTTTT. Residues: CATSSMDRGRTGELFF.

The genes are TRBV7-2 and TRBJ2-3; 8 positions match TRBD2. The junction had 6 bases not matched to a gene; V was cut back by 4 bases and J by 0 bases. This CDR3 region has 16 residues. Germline V CDR1 and CDR2: SGHTA, FQGNSA. CDR3 sequence (DNA): TGTGCCAGCAGCTCCGGCGAGCGGGGGAGCACAGATACGCAGTATTTT. It translates to CASSSGERGSTDTQYF.

This chain's CDR3 is CASSFGYSYEQYF. The CDR3 DNA reads as TGTGCCAGCAGCTTCGGGTACTCCTACGAGCAGTACTTC. V and J are TRBV5-6 and TRBJ2-7; D unresolved. V was shortened by 2 bases and J by 0 bases, with 6 bases between the two germline ends. CDR1 is SGHDT, CDR2 YYEEEE, per germline. The CDR3 length is 13 residues.

V and J are TRBV19 and TRBJ2-6; D not certain. V lost 7 bases and J lost 1, with 11 bases in between. CDR3 length: 15 amino acids. Per the germline V gene, CDR1 is LNHDA and CDR2 is SQIVND (reference sequence). CDR3: CASNSGWSGANVLTF. CDR3 sequence (DNA): TGTGCCAGTAATTCCGGCTGGTCTGGGGCCAACGTCCTGACTTTC.

V and J are TRBV29-1 and TRBJ1-3; 8 bases are a match to TRBD1. Germline V gives CDR1 SQVTM, CDR2 ANQGSEA. V gave up 6 bases and J gave up 1 base; unmatched junction bases: 8. This CDR3 has 15 residues. For the CDR3, the DNA is TGCAGCGTGAAAGGGACAGGCCGTTCTGGAAACACCATATATTTT. It is translated as CSVKGTGRSGNTIYF.

The chain combines TRBV6-6 with TRBJ1-2, with D possibly being TRBD1 (5 bases). V was clipped by 0 bases and J by 6 bases, with 11 bases between them. CDR3 size: 14 residues. Germline CDR1 is MNHNY and CDR2 is SVGAGI (reference sequence). CDR3: CASSYSGMGDGYTF. The CDR3 DNA is TGTGCCAGCAGTTACTCGGGGATGGGGGATGGCTACACCTTC.

The J gene is TRBJ2-3, the V gene TRBV15; perhaps TRBD1 as D (5 bases). This CDR3 has 14 residues. The ends were cut back, 2 bases at V and 3 bases at J, with 9 bases in the middle. Per the germline V gene, CDR1 is LNHNV and CDR2 is YYDKDF (reference sequence). The CDR3, as DNA: TGTGCCACCAGCAGAAACAGGCAGACAGATACGCAGTATTTT. It is translated as CATSRNRQTDTQYF.

This sequence joins TRBV7-9 and TRBJ2-6; 8 bases agree with TRBD1. V gave up 5 bases and J gave up 0 bases; unmatched junction bases: 9. The CDR3 has 18 residues. Germline V gives CDR1 SEHNR, CDR2 FQNEAQ (reference sequence). CDR3 bases: TGTGCCAGCAGCCTGGCGGACAGGGAAAGCTCTGGGGCCAACGTCCTGACTTTC. Amino acids: CASSLADRESSGANVLTF. Full variable domain (missing parts from reference TRBV7-9 and TRBJ2-6): DTGVSQNPRHKITKRGQNVTFRCDPISEHNRLYWYRQTLGQGPEFLTYFQNEAQLEKSRLLSDRFSAERPKGSFSTLEIQRTEQGDSAMYLCASSLADRESSGANVLTFGAGSRLTVL.